This TCR beta chain stems from a study of early T cells in non-severe SARS-CoV-2 infection. Overall study: The chains were unpaired, and the sequenced material was bulk RNA from unsorted whole blood. Findings of the study overall: VDJdb matching skewed toward anti-spike CD8 responses, missing private and CD4 specificities.

A remark on this clonotype: The antigen remains unidentified.

Individual cDNA molecules each received unique molecular identifiers attached to them. One entry per CDR3 protein, called by TCRdb with MiXCR from the 5' RACE reads. The table includes 50,000 to 65,000 distinct CDR3 sequences, roughly 10% detected once. CDR1 and CDR2 (germline): MNHEY, SVGEGT. The CDR3 spans 15 residues. The germline V and J ends were trimmed by 6 bases and 0 bases, with 14 bases remaining between them. The specimen comprised whole blood, sampled at baseline. This sequence joins TRBV6-2 or TRBV6-3 and TRBJ1-2; D remains ambiguous. The TCR sequence derives from an adult who was a healthcare worker with PCR-confirmed SARS-CoV-2 infection or an uninfected control (not recorded which). Written as DNA, the CDR3 is TGTGCCAGCAGAGGACGGGGAAAGGCTAACTATGGCTACACCTTC. It specifies CASRGRGKANYGYTF.